The sample holds one count of the clone carrying this TCR beta chain. The CDR3 runs to 14 residues. Trimming stripped 5 bases from V and 5 bases from J, with 14 bases between. In germline, CDR1 is SEHNR, CDR2 FQNEAQ (reference sequence). Libraries were prepared by immunoSEQ multiplex PCR; TCRdb keeps only in-frame clonotypes and omits some of them. The repertoire holds 41,000 or so clones, with about 88% as singletons. The sample comes from a study of T cell changes during pregnancy in multiple sclerosis. The source was CD4+ T cells from peripheral blood mononuclear cells, collected in the first trimester of pregnancy. The TCR sequence derives from a female donor with multiple sclerosis, enrolled in a pregnancy study. This rearrangement joins TRBV7-9 to TRBJ2-3; D might be TRBD2 (5 bases). CDR3 region: CASSLAGAVDTQYF. CDR3 nucleotides: TGTGCCAGCAGCCTGGCGGGCGCGGTAGATACGCAGTATTTT.